This T cell receptor beta chain emerged from a study of tumor and adjacent non-tumor tissue in lung cancer. Regarding the study as a whole: In normal lung, the top 100 clones were significantly more dominant than in tumor.

TCRbeta libraries were built with three rounds of nested PCR, modified from ARM-PCR. Each CDR3 protein gets one entry after TCRdb re-called the multiplex PCR reads with MiXCR. The sample lists more than 35,000 distinct CDR3 sequences, 60% to 70% occurring once. The CDR3 has 17 amino acids. Germline values: CDR1 SGHNT, CDR2 YYREEE (reference sequence). No cell sorting was done before RNA was extracted from the tissue. This non-tumor lung sample came from over 3 cm beyond the tumor edge. Concerning this clonotype itself: As yet, its antigen is unknown. One junction end does not reproduce the germline sequence, and a read error may be involved.

The sequence was obtained from a woman between 40 and 50 years old with non-small cell lung cancer. Sequenced material: distant non-tumor lung tissue. The chain links TRBV5-4 to TRBJ1-2; TRBD1 aligns across 9 bases. CDR3 amino acids: CASSRLINTGTGYGFTF. In DNA, the CDR3 is TGTGCCAGTAGCCGACTCATAAATACCGGGACAGGGTATGGCTTCACCTTC.